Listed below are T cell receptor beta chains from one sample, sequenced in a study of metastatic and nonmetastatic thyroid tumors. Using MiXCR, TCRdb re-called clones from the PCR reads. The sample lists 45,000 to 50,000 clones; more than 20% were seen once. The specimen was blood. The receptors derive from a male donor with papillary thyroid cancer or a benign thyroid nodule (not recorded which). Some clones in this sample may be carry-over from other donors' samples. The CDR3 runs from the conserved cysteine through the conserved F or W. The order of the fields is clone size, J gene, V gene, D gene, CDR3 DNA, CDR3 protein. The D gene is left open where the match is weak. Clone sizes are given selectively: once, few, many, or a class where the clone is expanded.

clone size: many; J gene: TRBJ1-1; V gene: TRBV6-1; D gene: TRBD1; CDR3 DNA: TGTGCCAGCAGTCGTACCGGGACAGGGGGCGCGGGAGCTGAAGCTTTCTTT; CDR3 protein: CASSRTGTGGAGAEAFF
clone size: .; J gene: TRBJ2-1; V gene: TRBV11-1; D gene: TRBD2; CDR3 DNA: TGTGCCAGCAGCTTTGGGACTAGCGGGAGGCGCAATGAGCAGTTCTTC; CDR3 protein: CASSFGTSGRRNEQFF
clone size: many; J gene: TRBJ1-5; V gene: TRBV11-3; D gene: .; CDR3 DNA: TGTGCCAGCTCACAGGGAAATCAGCCCCAGCATTTT; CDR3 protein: CASSQGNQPQHF
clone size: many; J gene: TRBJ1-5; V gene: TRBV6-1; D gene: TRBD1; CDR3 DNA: TGTGCCAGCAGTGTGAATTGGGACAGGGAAGATAGCAATCAGCCCCAGCATTTT; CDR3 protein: CASSVNWDREDSNQPQHF
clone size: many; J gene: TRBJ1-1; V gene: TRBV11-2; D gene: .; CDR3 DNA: TGTGCCAGCAGCGGAGCCGGGAGAAAGTCCACTGAAGCTTTCTTT; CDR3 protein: CASSGAGRKSTEAFF
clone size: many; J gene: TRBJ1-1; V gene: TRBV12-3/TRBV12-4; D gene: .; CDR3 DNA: TGTGCCAGCAGCCGGTCGGGGGATGCGGTCACTGAAGCTTTCTTT; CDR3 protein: CASSRSGDAVTEAFF
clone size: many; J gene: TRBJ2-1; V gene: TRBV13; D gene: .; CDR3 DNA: TGTGCCAGCAGCTTGACAAGTTACAATGAGCAGTTCTTC; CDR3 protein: CASSLTSYNEQFF
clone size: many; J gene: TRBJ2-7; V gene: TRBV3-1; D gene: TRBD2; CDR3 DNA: TGTGCCAGCAGCCAAGATCAGAGAAGCGGGAGATCCCACGAGCAGTACTTC; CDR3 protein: CASSQDQRSGRSHEQYF
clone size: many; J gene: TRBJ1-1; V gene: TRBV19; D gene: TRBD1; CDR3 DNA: TGTGCCAGTAGTCTCAGTACAGGGGGAGGGACTGAAGCTTTCTTT; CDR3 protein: CASSLSTGGGTEAFF
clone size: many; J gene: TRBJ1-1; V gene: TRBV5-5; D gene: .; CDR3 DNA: TGTGCCAGCAGCTGGGGGCGGGGGAGAGGCACTGAAGCTTTCTTT; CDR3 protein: CASSWGRGRGTEAFF
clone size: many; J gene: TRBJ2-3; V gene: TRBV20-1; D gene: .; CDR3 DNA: TGCAGTGCTACGGGGGAGAGCACAGATACGCAGTATTTT; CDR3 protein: CSATGESTDTQYF
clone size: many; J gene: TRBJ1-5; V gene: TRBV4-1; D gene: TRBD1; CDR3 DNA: TGCGCCAGCAGCCCACAGGGGGCACCAGGGCAGCCCCAGCATTTT; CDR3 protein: CASSPQGAPGQPQHF
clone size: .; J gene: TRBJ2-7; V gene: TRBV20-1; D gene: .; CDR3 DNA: TGCAGTTCTAGGGACAACTACGAGCAGTACTTC; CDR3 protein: CSSRDNYEQYF
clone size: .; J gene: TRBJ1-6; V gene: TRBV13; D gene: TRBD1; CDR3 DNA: TGTGCCAGCAGCTTACAGGGGGCAGGATATAATTCACCCCTCCACTTT; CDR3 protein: CASSLQGAGYNSPLHF
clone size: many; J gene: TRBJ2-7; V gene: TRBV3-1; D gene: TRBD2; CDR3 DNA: TGTGCCAGCAGCCCGAGCGGGAGTGGAGCCTACGAGCAGTACTTC; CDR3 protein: CASSPSGSGAYEQYF
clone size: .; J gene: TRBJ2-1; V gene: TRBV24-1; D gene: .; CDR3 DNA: TGTGCCACCAGTGATTTTTGGGGGAGCGCCAATGAGCAGTTCTTC; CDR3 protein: CATSDFWGSANEQFF
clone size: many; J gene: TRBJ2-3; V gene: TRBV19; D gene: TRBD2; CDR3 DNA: TGTGCCAGTAGTATCCTAGCGGGGACTGATACGCAGTATTTT; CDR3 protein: CASSILAGTDTQYF
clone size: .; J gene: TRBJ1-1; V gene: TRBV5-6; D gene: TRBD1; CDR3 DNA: TGTGCCAGCAGCTTTGGGACAGGGTTATCCGCTGAAGCTTTCTTT; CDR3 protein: CASSFGTGLSAEAFF
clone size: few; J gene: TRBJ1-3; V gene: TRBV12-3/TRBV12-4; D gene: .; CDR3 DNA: TGTGCCAGCAGTTTAGGTGTGGGAAACACCATATATTTT; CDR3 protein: CASSLGVGNTIYF
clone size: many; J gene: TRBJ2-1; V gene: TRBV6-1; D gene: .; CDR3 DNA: TGTGCCAGCAGCCTATCGCTTTCGGCTGAGCAGTTCTTC; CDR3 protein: CASSLSLSAEQFF
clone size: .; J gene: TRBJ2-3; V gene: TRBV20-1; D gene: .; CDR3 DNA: TGCAGTGCTAGGCCCCGGAAAGGGTCTCTAGATACGCAGTATTTT; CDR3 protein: CSARPRKGSLDTQYF
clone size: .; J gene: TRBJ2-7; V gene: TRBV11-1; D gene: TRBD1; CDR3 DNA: TGTGCCAGCAGCTCGGGACAGGGGTTTGGGTACGAGCAGTACTTC; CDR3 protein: CASSSGQGFGYEQYF
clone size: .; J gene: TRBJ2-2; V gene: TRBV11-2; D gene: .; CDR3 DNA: TGTGCCAGCAGCTTAGTTAGCGGTAGGAACACCGTGGAGCTGTTTTTT; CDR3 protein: CASSLVSGRNTVELFF
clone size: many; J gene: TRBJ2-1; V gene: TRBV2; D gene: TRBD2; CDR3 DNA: TGTGCCAGCAGTGCGACTAGCGCCAGCAATGAGCAGTTCTTC; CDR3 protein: CASSATSASNEQFF
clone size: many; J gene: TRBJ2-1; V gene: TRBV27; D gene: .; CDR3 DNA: TGTGCCAGCAGTTTTAGGGCGTCCTACAATGAGCAGTTCTTC; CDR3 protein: CASSFRASYNEQFF
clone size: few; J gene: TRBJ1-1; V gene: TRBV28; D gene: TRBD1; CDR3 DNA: TGTGCCAGCACCCACGGACAGGGGGTTTACACTGAAGCTTTCTTT; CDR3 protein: CASTHGQGVYTEAFF
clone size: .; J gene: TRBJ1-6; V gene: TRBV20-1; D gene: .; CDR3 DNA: TGCAGTGCTAATAAAGAAAGGTTGGCTTCACACCTCCACTTT; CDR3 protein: CSANKERLASHLHF
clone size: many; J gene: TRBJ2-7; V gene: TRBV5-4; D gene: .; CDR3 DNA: TGTGCCAGCAGCTTGGGAGGGGGCGAGCAGTACTTC; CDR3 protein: CASSLGGGEQYF
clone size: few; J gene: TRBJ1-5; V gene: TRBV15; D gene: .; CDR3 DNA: TGTGCCACCAGCAGAGATCCTGGTCAGCCCCAGCATTTT; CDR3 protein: CATSRDPGQPQHF
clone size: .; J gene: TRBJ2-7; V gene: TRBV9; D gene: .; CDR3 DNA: TGTGCCAGCAGCGTATCCCCGCACTACGAGCAGTACTTC; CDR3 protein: CASSVSPHYEQYF
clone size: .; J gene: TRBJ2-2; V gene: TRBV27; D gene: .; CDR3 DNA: TGTGCCAGCGGACACCGGACAGGGGAGCTGTTTTTT; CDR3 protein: CASGHRTGELFF
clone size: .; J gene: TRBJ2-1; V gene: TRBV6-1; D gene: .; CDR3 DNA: TGTGCCTGCACAAGGGGCTACAATGAGCAGTTCTTC; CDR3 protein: CACTRGYNEQFF
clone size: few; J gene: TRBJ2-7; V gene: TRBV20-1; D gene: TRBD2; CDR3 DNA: TGCAGTGCTAGGGGTCTGGTGGGGAGGGAAGCCTACGAGCAGTACTTC; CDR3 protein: CSARGLVGREAYEQYF
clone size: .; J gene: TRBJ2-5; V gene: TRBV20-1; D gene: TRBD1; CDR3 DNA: TGCAGTGCCCCCGACAGGGGTGGAGAGACCCAGTACTTC; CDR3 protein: CSAPDRGGETQYF
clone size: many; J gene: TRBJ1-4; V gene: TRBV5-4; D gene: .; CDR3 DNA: TGTGCCAGCAGCTTGGCGGGGGTGAATGAAAAACTGTTTTTT; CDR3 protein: CASSLAGVNEKLFF
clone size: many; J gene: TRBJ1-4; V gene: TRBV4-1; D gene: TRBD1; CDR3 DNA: TGCGCCAGCAGCCACTCGCGGGACAGGGGGCCAACTAATGAAAAACTGTTTTTT; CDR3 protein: CASSHSRDRGPTNEKLFF
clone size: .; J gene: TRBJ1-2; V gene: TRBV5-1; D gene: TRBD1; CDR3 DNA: TGCGCCAGCAGCTTGGAAACAGGGGGCGCGAGCAATGGCTACACCTTC; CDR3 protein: CASSLETGGASNGYTF
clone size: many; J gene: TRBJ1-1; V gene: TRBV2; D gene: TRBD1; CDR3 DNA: TGTGCCAGCAGTGGGACAGGGGCCACTGAAGCTTTCTTT; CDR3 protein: CASSGTGATEAFF
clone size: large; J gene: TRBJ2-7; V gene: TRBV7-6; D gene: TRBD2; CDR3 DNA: TGTGCCAGCAGCCCCAGCGGGGGGGCCTACGAGCAGTACTTC; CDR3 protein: CASSPSGGAYEQYF
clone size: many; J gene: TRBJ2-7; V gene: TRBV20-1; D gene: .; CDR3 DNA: TGCAGTGCTAGAGATCAGAGGATCGACTCCTACGAGCAGTACTTC; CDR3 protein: CSARDQRIDSYEQYF
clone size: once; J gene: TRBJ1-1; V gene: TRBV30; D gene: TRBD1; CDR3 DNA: TGTGCCTGGAGTGTGGCAGGGGGCACTGAAGCTTTCTTT; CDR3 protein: CAWSVAGGTEAFF
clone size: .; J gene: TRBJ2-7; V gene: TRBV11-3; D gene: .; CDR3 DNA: TGTGCCAGCGAGGTGGGACGGGGCGAGCAGTACTTC; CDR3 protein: CASEVGRGEQYF
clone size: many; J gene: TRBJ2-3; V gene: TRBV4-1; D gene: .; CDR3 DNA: TGCGCCAGCAGCCAGGCCCGGACGGATACGCAGTATTTT; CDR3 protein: CASSQARTDTQYF
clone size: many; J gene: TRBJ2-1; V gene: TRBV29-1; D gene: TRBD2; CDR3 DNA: TGCAGCGTTACGCCCGGGACTAGCGGCTACAATGAGCAGTTCTTC; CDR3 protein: CSVTPGTSGYNEQFF
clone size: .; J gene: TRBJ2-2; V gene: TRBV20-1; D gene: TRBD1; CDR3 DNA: TGCAGTGCTCGACAGGGTACCGGGGAGCTGTTTTTT; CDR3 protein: CSARQGTGELFF
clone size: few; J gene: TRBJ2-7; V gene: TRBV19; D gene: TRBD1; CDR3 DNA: TGTGCCATTAGTATAGCGACAGGGGAGCACGAGCAGTACTTC; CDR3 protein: CAISIATGEHEQYF
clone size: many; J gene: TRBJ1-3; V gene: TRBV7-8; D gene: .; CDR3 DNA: TGTGCCAGCACCCCCCAAGGGGGGCCTGGAAACACCATATATTTT; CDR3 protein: CASTPQGGPGNTIYF
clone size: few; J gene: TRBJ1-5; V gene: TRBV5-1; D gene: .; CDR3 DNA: TGCGCCAGCAGCTTGGAGGGGTTAGGCAATCAGCCCCAGCATTTT; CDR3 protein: CASSLEGLGNQPQHF
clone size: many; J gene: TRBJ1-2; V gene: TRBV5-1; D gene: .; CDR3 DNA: TGCGCCAGCAGCTTACCCCGGGACACAGAAAAGGCTGGCTATGGCTACACCTTC; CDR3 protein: CASSLPRDTEKAGYGYTF
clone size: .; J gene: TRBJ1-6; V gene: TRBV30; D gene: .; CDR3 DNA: TGTGCCTTTGGAACGCCCCGAAACTTT; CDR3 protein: CAFGTPRNF
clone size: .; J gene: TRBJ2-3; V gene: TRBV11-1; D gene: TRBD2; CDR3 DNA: TGTGCCAGCATCTTGGGACTAGCGGGAGTATTCGCTACGCAGTATTTT; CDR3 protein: CASILGLAGVFATQYF
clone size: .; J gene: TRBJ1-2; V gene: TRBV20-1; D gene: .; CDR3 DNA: TGCAGTGCTAGAGAACTGGGGAACTATGGCTACACCTTC; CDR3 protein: CSARELGNYGYTF
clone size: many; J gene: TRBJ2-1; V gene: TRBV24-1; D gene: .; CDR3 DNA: TGTGCCACCAGTGATTTGCTGGGATATGAGCAGTTCTTC; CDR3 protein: CATSDLLGYEQFF